This is a list of T cell receptor beta chains from one sample in a study of CD8 T cells in ankylosing spondylitis. Each CDR3 protein gets one entry after TCRdb re-called the 5' RACE reads with MiXCR. This table holds roughly 130,000 distinct CDR3 sequences, 7% found once. Sequences were obtained from blood, either unsorted or a sorted T cell fraction (not recorded which). These receptors were taken from a male donor with ankylosing spondylitis or in good health (not recorded which). Both conserved end residues are trimmed from each CDR3.

v_gene,CDR3aa
TRBV20-1,SARLAGGNEQF
TRBV12-3/TRBV12-4,ARSSSPPGTGGLYEQY
TRBV4-2,ASGREVNTEAF
TRBV5-1,ASSPYPGQGNTEAF
TRBV5-1,ASSLELAVGSYNEQF
TRBV7-2,ASSYSGQPQH
TRBV20-1,SAEGRWQDRSYNEQF
TRBV18,ASSPRHEDGETQY
TRBV20-1,SARDSLAATYNEQF
TRBV12-3/TRBV12-4,ASCPFTGTVSSGANVLT
TRBV6-2/TRBV6-3,ASSHGQGGNEQF
TRBV6-2/TRBV6-3,ASSYGLAGTRQSPYNEQF
TRBV20-1,SAAGHRSGSGVRQETQY
TRBV30,AWSPVRVAYEQY
TRBV10-3,AICPRAQETQY
TRBV11-2,ASSLVPSPNYNEQF
TRBV6-1,ASDSSGVSYNEQF
TRBV7-2,ASSPQGVLKGYT
TRBV7-3,ASSLDGVWSVEQF
TRBV20-1,SASGTGNNQPQH
TRBV18,ASSPGMETQY
TRBV19,ASSGLAGGGGELF
TRBV29-1,SFRTAWDETQY
TRBV6-1,ASLRGTSPSEELF
TRBV20-1,SAGGPTTRELF
TRBV7-2,ASSSRGNSGANVLT
TRBV7-2,ASSQRTRNTGELF
TRBV20-1,SARAISGANVLT
TRBV6-1,ASSPLGQGGYEQY
TRBV18,ASPEANRGGGYT
TRBV25-1,ASSGGADTQY
TRBV9,ASSFRPSYNEQF
TRBV10-3,AISENGGETQY
TRBV7-8,ASSLSIGVDYGYT
TRBV7-2,ASSYSDEQY
TRBV9,ASSVSTGGDAKNIQY
TRBV29-1,SVEGARQRGEQF
TRBV20-1,SARDVKRGGAYEQY
TRBV11-2,ASSLDGERAYTDTQY
TRBV29-1,SVRQAHGYT
TRBV25-1,ASSEFPGQGFGYT
TRBV5-1,ASSLDSAEYNEQF
TRBV27,ASSPFIERSSYEQY
TRBV9,ASSVATGGETQY
TRBV10-3,AIRGTEDSGNTIY
TRBV27,ASSLYQAYEQY
TRBV29-1,SVDGGAQGYT
TRBV5-1,ASSLQPIPLYEQY
TRBV12-3/TRBV12-4,ATALQGINQPQH
TRBV6-1,ASSRTSGPISYEQY
TRBV20-1,SAPGSLDTEAF
TRBV7-2,ASSPRGRLYSNQPQH
TRBV6-1,ASSRPGQGGSYEQY
TRBV20-1,SAVTGDSPLH
TRBV29-1,SVDTGSYNEQF
TRBV7-7,ASSRTSGLNNEQF
TRBV29-1,SVAPWGVAGELF
TRBV5-1,ASSPRQLTDTQY
TRBV5-6,ASSLVSTEAF
TRBV11-2,ASSLEDSTWQF